A single sample gave rise to the 9 T cell receptor beta chains below, sequenced in a study of blood T cell repertoires in COVID-19. The method was immunoSEQ multiplex PCR; TCRdb's version includes in-frame clones alone and lacks a portion of them. The sample includes more than 250,000 clones, around 88% of them seen just once. Specimen: peripheral blood. Receptors originate from a young woman with COVID-19, enrolled during active disease.

This chain uses TRBV18 with TRBJ2-2, with 9 bases matching TRBD1. V lost 6 bases and J lost 4; bases outside the gene matches: 12. CDR3 length: 17 residues. Germline CDR1 is KGHSH and CDR2 is LQKENI. The CDR3 sequence is CASSQLRDRVGTGELFF. The CDR3 DNA reads as TGTGCCAGCTCCCAACTTCGGGACAGGGTCGGCACCGGGGAGCTGTTTTTT.

The gene calls are TRBV25-1 and TRBJ1-1; 9 bases fit TRBD1. The CDR3 sequence is 13 residues long. The ends lost 6 bases at V and 1 base at J; junction bases unmatched: 0. Looked up from germline, CDR1 is MGHDK and CDR2 is SYGVNS. Here the CDR3 reads CASRDRGNTEAFF. DNA of the CDR3: TGTGCCAGCAGGGACAGGGGGAACACTGAAGCTTTCTTT.

V usage is TRBV6-5 and J usage is TRBJ1-5, with a possible D match to TRBD1 (6 bases). The germline V gene encodes CDR1 MNHEY and CDR2 SVGAGI. This CDR3 is 15 amino acids long. The ends were cut back, 5 bases at V and 4 bases at J, with 15 bases in the middle. The chain's CDR3 is CASSNTGRENQPQHF. In DNA form, the CDR3 reads TGTGCCAGCAGTAACACAGGGAGGGAAAATCAGCCCCAGCATTTT.

In its sample, this clone was seen once. This sequence joins TRBV7-9 and TRBJ1-4; D is unclear. The CDR3 contains 16 residues. Germline V CDR1 and CDR2: SEHNR, FQNEAQ (reference sequence). V shed 1 base and J shed 7 bases, with 16 bases lying between them. CDR3 sequence (DNA): TGTGCCAGCAGCTTAGACCTTTATTTGAACGGTGAAAAACTGTTTTTT. Translated: CASSLDLYLNGEKLFF.

This clone appeared a single time. The J gene is TRBJ2-7, the V gene TRBV19; D possibly corresponds to TRBD1 (6 bases). V gave up 7 bases and J gave up 3 bases, with 16 bases separating them. The V gene's germline CDR1 is LNHDA and CDR2 SQIVND (reference sequence). This CDR3 is built from 14 residues. The CDR3 is CASTPGHSLYEQYF. As DNA, the CDR3 is TGTGCCAGTACGCCGGGACATTCCCTCTACGAGCAGTACTTC.

The rearrangement uses TRBV3-1 (or the pseudogene TRBV3-2) and TRBJ1-6; 11 positions match TRBD1. Germline CDR1 and CDR2: LGHDT and YNNKEL (reference sequence). The CDR3 runs 17 residues. Unmatched junction bases numbered 12, after V lost 4 bases and J lost 10 bases. The CDR3 sequence: CASSPWGQGGSGSPLHF. In nucleotides, the CDR3 is TGTGCCAGCAGCCCATGGGGACAGGGGGGATCTGGGTCACCCCTCCACTTT.

The chain employs TRBV3-1 (or the pseudogene TRBV3-2) and TRBJ2-3, with TRBD1 as a possible D gene (6 bases). V lost 4 bases and J lost 0, with 14 bases in between. The CDR3 is 16 residues long. CDR1 and CDR2 from the germline V gene are LGHDT and YNNKEL (reference sequence). The CDR3 DNA follows: TGTGCCAGCAGCCCTCGGGACACCATGAGCACAGATACGCAGTATTTT. Encoded protein: CASSPRDTMSTDTQYF.

In nucleotides, the CDR3 is TGTGCCAGCAGCTCTGGATCGAGGGGACAGGGCTTTAGGGAGAATGAGCAGTTCTTC. It translates to CASSSGSRGQGFRENEQFF. The rearrangement uses TRBV5-4 and TRBJ2-1; 9 nucleotides match TRBD1. V shed 3 bases, J shed 7 bases, and the junction held 20 bases outside the gene matches. The CDR3 sequence is 19 residues long. Germline CDR1 SGHNT, CDR2 YYREEE (reference sequence).

V gene TRBV2 combines with J gene TRBJ1-5, with 10 nucleotides matching TRBD1. V lost 8 bases to trimming and J lost 7 bases; unmatched junction nucleotides: 8. The CDR3 is 14 residues long. Germline assignment: CDR1 SNHLY and CDR2 FYNNEI. In DNA form, the CDR3 reads TGTGCCAGCCATAGACAGGGGGCGGACCAGCCCCAGCATTTT. This gives the protein CASHRQGADQPQHF.